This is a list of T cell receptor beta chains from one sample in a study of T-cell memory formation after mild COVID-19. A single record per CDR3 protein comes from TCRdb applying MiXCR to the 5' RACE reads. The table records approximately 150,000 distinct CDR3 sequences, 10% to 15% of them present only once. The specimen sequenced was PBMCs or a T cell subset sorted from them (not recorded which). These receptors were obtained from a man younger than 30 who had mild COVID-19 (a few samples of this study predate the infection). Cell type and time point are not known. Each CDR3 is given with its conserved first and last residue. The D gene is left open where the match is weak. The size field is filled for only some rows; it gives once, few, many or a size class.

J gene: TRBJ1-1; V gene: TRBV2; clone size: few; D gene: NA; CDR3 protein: CASSLTTVNTEAFF; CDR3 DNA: TGTGCCAGCAGTCTGACGACGGTGAACACTGAAGCTTTCTTT
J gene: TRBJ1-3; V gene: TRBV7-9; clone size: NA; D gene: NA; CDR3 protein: CASTLLDGNTIYF; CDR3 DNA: TGTGCCAGCACCCTCCTGGATGGAAACACCATATATTTT
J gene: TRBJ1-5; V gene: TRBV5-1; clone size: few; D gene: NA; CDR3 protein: CASSLGPVSRAWHF; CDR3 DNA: TGCGCCAGCAGCTTGGGTCCCGTGAGTCGTGCGTGGCATTTT
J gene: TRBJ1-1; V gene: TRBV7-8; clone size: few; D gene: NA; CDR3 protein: CASSFLSGTEAFF; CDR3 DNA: TGTGCCAGCAGCTTTTTAAGCGGGACTGAAGCTTTCTTT
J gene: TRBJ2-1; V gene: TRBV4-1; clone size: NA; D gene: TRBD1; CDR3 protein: CASSYPGQGGNEQFF; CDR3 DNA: TGCGCCAGCAGCTACCCGGGACAGGGGGGAAATGAGCAGTTCTTC
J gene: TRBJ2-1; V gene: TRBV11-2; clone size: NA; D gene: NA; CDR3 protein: CASSLHWSGLYNEQFF; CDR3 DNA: TGTGCCAGCAGCCTCCATTGGTCAGGTTTATACAATGAGCAGTTCTTC
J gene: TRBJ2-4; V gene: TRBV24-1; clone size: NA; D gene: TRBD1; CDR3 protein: CATSDQGQGNIQYF; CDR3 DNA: TGTGCCACCAGTGATCAGGGACAGGGTAACATTCAGTACTTC
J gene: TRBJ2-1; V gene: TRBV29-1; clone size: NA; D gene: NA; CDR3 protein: CSATEFYSYNEQFF; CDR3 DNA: TGCAGCGCTACAGAGTTCTACTCCTACAATGAGCAGTTCTTC
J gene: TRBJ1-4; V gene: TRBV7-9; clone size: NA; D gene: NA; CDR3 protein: CASSTMGDYNEKLFF; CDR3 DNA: TGTGCCAGCAGCACTATGGGGGACTATAATGAAAAACTGTTTTTT
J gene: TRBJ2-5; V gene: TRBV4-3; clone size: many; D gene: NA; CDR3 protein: CASSRKTGSQETQYF; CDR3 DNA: TGCGCCAGCAGCCGGAAAACAGGGTCACAAGAGACCCAGTACTTC
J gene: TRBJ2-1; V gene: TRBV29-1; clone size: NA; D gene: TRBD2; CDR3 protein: CSVESASGASYNEQFF; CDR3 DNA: TGCAGCGTTGAATCGGCTAGCGGGGCCTCCTACAATGAGCAGTTCTTC
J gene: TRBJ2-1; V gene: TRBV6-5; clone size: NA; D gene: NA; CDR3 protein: CASSYGEVANEQFF; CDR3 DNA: TGTGCCAGCAGTTACGGAGAGGTGGCCAATGAGCAGTTCTTC
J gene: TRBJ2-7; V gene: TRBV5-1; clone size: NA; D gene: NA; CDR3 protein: CASSFDGGTYEQYF; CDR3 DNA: TGCGCCAGCAGCTTTGACGGGGGAACCTACGAGCAGTACTTC
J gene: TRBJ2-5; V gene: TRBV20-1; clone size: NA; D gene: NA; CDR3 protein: CSASGWGSAETQYF; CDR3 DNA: TGCAGTGCTAGTGGGTGGGGGAGCGCGGAGACCCAGTACTTC
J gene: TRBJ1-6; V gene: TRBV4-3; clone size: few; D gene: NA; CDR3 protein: CASSQDHVGQVNSPLHF; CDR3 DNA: TGCGCCAGCAGCCAAGATCATGTAGGGCAGGTGAATTCACCCCTCCACTTT
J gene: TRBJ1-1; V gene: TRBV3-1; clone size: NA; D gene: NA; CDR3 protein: CASSRNRANTEAFF; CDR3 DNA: TGTGCCAGCAGCCGCAACAGGGCGAACACTGAAGCTTTCTTT
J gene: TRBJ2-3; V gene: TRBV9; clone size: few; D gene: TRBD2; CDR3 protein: CASSANSGGTDTQYF; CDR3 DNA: TGTGCCAGCAGCGCAAACAGCGGGGGCACAGATACGCAGTATTTT
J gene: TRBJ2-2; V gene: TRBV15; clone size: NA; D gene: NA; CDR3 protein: CATSRDARGELFF; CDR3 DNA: TGTGCCACCAGCAGAGACGCAAGGGGGGAGCTGTTTTTT
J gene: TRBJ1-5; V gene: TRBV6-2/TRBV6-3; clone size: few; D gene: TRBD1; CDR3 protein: CASRGDRGFRQPQHF; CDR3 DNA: TGTGCCAGCAGAGGGGACAGGGGGTTTCGACAGCCCCAGCATTTT
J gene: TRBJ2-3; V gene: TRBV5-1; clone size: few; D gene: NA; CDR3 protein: CASSLENRRGTDTQYF; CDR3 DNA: TGCGCCAGCAGCTTGGAGAACCGGCGGGGCACAGATACGCAGTATTTT
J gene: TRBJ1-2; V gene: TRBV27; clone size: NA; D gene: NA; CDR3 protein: CASSSPARNYGYTF; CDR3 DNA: TGTGCCAGCAGTTCCCCGGCCAGAAACTATGGCTACACCTTC
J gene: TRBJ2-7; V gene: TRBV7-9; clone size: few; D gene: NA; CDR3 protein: CASSSPEDLTYEQYF; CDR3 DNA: TGTGCCAGCAGCTCCCCGGAGGACCTTACCTACGAGCAGTACTTC
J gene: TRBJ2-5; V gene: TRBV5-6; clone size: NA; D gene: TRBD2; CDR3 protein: CASSSARGGNGKTQYF; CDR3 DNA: TGTGCCAGCAGCTCCGCACGGGGGGGCAATGGGAAGACCCAGTACTTC
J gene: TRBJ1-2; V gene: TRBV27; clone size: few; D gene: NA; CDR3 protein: CASSLRANYGYTF; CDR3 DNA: TGTGCCAGCAGTTTGAGAGCTAACTATGGCTACACCTTC
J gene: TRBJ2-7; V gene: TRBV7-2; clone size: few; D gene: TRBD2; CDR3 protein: CASSLAASGGIYEQYF; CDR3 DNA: TGTGCCAGCAGCTTAGCGGCTAGCGGGGGGATCTACGAGCAGTACTTC
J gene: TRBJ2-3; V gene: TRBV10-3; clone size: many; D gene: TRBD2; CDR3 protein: CAIGSPFMRGTPDTQYF; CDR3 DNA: TGTGCCATCGGGTCGCCTTTTATGCGGGGGACCCCAGATACGCAGTATTTT
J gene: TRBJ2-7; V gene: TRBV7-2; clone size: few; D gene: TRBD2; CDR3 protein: CASSRTSGVEQYF; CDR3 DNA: TGTGCCAGCAGTAGGACTAGCGGGGTCGAGCAGTACTTC
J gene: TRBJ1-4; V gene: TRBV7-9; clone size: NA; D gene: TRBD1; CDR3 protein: CASSTPGTAAEKLFF; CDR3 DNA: TGTGCCAGCAGCACACCTGGGACAGCCGCGGAAAAACTGTTTTTT
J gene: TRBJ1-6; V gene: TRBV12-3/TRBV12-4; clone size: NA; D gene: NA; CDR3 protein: CASSPQSNDFSSPLHF; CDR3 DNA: TGTGCCAGCAGTCCCCAGTCGAACGATTTCAGTTCACCCCTCCACTTT
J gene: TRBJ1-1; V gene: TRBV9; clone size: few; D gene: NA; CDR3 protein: CASSVAGNTEAFF; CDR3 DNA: TGTGCCAGCAGCGTAGCTGGGAACACTGAAGCTTTCTTT
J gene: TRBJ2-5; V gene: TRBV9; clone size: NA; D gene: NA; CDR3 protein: CASSVAVGETQYF; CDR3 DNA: TGTGCCAGCAGCGTAGCTGTGGGAGAGACCCAGTACTTC
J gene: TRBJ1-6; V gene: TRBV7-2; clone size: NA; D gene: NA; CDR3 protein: CASSQHADVFSPLHF; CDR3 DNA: TGTGCCAGCAGCCAACACGCCGATGTTTTCTCACCCCTCCACTTT
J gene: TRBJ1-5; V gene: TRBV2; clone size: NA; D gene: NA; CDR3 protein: CASGELGQDQPQHF; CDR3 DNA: TGTGCCAGCGGGGAGTTAGGGCAGGATCAGCCCCAGCATTTT
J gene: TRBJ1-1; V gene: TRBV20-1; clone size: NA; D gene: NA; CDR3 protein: CSAPGVIMNTEAFF; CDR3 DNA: TGCAGTGCCCCCGGGGTTATAATGAACACTGAAGCTTTCTTT